The entry below gives a single T cell receptor beta chain sequence along with its context. CDR1 SGHNT and CDR2 YENEEA come from the germline V gene. CDR3 length equals 17 residues. The ends were cut back, 1 base at V and 2 bases at J, with 15 bases in the middle. The protocol was immunoSEQ multiplex PCR, while the TCRdb copy is restricted to in-frame clones and leaves out a portion. The sample gives over 650,000 clones, more than 75% of which show up once; about 0.0094% is in the top ten. This record comes from a study of shared T cell receptors in the human thymus. The sample was also linked to a second study, of human thymus T cells. From that report: The people who donated were healthy Finnish babies having corrective surgery for congenital heart defects. In corrective heart surgery, resections were taken, and these provided the thymus tissue. Both thymic and peripheral blood repertoires showed apparently biased V and J usage. Related research described thymic repertoires that were highly overlapping among unrelated individuals.

This TCR derives from a boy in the first two years of life with a congenital heart defect. Sequencing was performed on thymocytes. J is TRBJ2-1 and V is TRBV11-3, with D perhaps TRBD2 (5 bases). DNA for the CDR3: TGTGCCAGCAGCTTAGCTGGGCAGGAGGAAACCTACAATGAGCAGTTCTTC. Its translation: CASSLAGQEETYNEQFF.